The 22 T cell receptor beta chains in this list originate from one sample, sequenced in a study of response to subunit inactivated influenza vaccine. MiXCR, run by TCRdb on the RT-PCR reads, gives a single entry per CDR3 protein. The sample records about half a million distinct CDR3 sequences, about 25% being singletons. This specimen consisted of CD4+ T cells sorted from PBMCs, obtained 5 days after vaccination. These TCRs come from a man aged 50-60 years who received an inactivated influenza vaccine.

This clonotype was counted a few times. The CDR3 sequence: CASSQGSRGAYEQYF. As DNA, the CDR3 is TGTGCCAGCAGCCAAGGTAGTCGCGGAGCCTACGAGCAGTACTTC. The chain employs TRBV3-1 and TRBJ2-7; D not certain. CDR3 length: 15 amino acids. Germline V lookup: CDR1 LGHDT, CDR2 YNNKEL (reference sequence). V was pared by 1 base and J by 2 bases, with 12 bases between.

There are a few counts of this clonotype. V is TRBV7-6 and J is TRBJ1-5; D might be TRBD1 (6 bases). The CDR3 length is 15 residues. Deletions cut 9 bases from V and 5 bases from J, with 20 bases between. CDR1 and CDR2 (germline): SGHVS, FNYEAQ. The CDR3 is CARDKQGTGDQPQHF. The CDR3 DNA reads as TGTGCCAGAGATAAACAGGGAACGGGGGATCAGCCCCAGCATTTT.

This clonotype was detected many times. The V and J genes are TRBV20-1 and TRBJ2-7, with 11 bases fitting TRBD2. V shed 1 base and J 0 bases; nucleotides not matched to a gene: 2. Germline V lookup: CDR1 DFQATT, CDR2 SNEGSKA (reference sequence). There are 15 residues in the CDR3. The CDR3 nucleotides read TGCAGTGCTAGAGTCGGACTAGCGGGCTCCTACGAGCAGTACTTC. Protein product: CSARVGLAGSYEQYF.

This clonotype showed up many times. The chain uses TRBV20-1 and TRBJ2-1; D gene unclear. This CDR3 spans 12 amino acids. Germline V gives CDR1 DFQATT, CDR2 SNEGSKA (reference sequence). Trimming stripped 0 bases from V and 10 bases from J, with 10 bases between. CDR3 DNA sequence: TGCAGTGCTAGAGATCTGGGGATGGAGCAGTTCTTC. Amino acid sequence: CSARDLGMEQFF.

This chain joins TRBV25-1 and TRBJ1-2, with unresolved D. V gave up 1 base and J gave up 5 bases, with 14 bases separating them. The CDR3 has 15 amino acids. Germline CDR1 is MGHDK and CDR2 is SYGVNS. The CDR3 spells CASSESRGWKYGYTF. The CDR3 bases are TGTGCCAGCAGTGAATCTCGTGGTTGGAAATATGGCTACACCTTC.

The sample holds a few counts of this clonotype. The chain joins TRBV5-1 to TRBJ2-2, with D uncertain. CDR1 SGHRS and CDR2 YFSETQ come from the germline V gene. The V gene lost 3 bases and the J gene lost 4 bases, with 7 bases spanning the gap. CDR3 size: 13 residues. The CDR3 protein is CASSSEGTGELFF. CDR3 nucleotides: TGCGCCAGCAGCTCGGAAGGCACCGGGGAGCTGTTTTTT.

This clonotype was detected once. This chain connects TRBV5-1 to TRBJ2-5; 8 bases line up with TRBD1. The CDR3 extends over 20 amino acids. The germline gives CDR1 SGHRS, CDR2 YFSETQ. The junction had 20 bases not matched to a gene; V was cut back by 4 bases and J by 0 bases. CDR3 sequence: CASSPLLSGQGDSNQETQYF. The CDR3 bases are TGCGCCAGCAGCCCACTCCTCAGCGGACAGGGAGACTCTAACCAAGAGACCCAGTACTTC.

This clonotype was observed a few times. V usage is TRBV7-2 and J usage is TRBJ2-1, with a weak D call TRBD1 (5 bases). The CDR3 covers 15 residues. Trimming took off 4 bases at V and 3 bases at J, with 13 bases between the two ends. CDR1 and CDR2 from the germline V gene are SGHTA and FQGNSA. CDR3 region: CASSSDSKVYNEQFF. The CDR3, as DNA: TGTGCCAGCAGCTCAGACAGTAAGGTCTACAATGAGCAGTTCTTC.

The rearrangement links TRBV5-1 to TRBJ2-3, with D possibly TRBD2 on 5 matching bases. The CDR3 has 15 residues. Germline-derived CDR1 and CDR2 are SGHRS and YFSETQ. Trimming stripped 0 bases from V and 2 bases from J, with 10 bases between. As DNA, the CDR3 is TGCGCCAGCAGCTTGGTTCGGGGAGACACAGATACGCAGTATTTT. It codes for CASSLVRGDTDTQYF.

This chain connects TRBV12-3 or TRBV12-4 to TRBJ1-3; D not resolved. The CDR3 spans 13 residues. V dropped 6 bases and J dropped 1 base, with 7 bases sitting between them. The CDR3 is CASRALSGNTIYF. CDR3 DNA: TGTGCCAGCAGGGCGTTATCTGGAAACACCATATATTTT.

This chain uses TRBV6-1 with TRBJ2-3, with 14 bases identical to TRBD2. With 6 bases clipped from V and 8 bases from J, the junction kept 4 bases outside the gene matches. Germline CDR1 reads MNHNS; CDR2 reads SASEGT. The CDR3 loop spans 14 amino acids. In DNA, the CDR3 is TGTGCCAGCAGCCAAGGGACTAGCGGGAGTACGCAGTATTTT. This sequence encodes CASSQGTSGSTQYF.

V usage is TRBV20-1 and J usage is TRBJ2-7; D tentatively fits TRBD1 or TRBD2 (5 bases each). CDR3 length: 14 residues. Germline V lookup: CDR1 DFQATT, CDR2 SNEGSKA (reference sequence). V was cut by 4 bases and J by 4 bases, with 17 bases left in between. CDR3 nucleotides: TGCAGTGCTACCCAGGGAGTAGCGACATACGAGCAGTACTTC. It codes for CSATQGVATYEQYF.

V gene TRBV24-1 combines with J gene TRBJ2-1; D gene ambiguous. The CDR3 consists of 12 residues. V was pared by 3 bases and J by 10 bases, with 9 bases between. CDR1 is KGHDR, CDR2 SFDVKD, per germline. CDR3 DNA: TGTGCCACCAGTGATGCCCTAAGGGAGCAGTTCTTC. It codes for CATSDALREQFF.

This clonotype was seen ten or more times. CDR3 nucleotide sequence: TGTGCCAGCAGCTTAGGTCCCAGTCCGGATGGCTACACCTTC. The encoded protein is CASSLGPSPDGYTF. V is TRBV7-2 and J is TRBJ1-2; D gene uncertain. The CDR3 has 14 residues. Trimming left V 1 base short and J 6 bases short, with 12 bases between. Germline loops: CDR1 SGHTA, CDR2 FQGNSA.

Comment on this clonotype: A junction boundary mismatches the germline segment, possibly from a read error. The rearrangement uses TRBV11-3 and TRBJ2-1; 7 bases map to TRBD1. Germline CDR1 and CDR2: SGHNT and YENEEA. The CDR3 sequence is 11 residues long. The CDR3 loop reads CASSSGTAVHF. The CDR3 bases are TGTGCCAGCAGCTCGGGGACAGCCGTCCACTTC.

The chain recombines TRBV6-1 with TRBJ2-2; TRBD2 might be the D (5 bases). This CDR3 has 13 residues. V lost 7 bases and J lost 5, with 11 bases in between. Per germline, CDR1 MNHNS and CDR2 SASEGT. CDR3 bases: TGTGCCAGCACCCTAGCAGCGACCGGGGAGCTGTTTTTT. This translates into CASTLAATGELFF.

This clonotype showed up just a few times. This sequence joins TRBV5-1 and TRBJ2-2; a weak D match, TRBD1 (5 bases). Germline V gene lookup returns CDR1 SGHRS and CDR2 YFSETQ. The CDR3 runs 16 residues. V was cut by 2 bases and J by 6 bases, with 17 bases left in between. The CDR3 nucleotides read TGCGCCAGCAGCTTTCGACAGCCGTGGACGCCCGGGGAGCTGTTTTTT. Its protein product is CASSFRQPWTPGELFF.

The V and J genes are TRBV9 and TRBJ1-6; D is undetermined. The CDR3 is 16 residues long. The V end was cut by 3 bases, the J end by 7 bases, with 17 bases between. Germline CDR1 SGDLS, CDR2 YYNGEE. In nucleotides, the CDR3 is TGTGCCAGCAGCGGAGATGGCCTCGGGTTCAATTCACCCCTCCACTTT. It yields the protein CASSGDGLGFNSPLHF.

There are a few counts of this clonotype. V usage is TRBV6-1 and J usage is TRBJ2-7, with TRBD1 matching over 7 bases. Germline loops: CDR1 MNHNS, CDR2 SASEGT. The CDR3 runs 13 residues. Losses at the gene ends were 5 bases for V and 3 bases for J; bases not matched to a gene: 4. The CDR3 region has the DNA TGTGCCAGCAGTCATGACAGGGACTACGAGCAGTACTTC. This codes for CASSHDRDYEQYF.

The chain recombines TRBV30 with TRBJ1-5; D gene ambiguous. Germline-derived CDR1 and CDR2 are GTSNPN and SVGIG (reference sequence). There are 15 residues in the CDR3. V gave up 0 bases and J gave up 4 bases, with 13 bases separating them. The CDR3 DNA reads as TGTGCCTGGAGTGTCACCGGGAGCCAGAATCAGCCCCAGCATTTT. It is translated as CAWSVTGSQNQPQHF.

Here the CDR3 reads CASSLERGRYNEQFF. For the CDR3, the DNA is TGCGCCAGCAGCCTCGAAAGGGGCCGCTACAATGAGCAGTTCTTC. This chain connects TRBV4-3 to TRBJ2-1; D may be TRBD1 (5 bases). The germline CDR1 and CDR2 sequences are LGHNA and YSLEER. Trimming shortened V by 4 bases and J by 3 bases, and 13 bases separated the two germline ends. The CDR3 is 15 amino acids.

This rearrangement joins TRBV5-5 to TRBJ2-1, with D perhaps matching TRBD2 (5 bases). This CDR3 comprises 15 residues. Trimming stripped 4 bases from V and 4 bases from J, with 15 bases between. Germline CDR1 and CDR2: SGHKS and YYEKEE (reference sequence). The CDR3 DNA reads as TGTGCCAGCAGCCCCGCCCCCCCGGGGTACAATGAGCAGTTCTTC. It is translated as CASSPAPPGYNEQFF.